This is a list of T cell receptor beta chains from one sample in a study of blood T cell repertoires in COVID-19. Here immunoSEQ multiplex PCR was the method, and the copy in TCRdb shows in-frame clones only, minus some. Of roughly 200,000 clones listed, about 78% are singletons. The specimen sequenced was peripheral blood. These receptor sequences come from a woman in her 70s with acute or convalescent COVID-19. CDR3s include the opening cysteine and the closing phenylalanine or tryptophan. Fields, in order: V gene, J gene, CDR3 protein.

TRBV6-6	TRBJ1-4	CASTRGPGQTNEKLFF
TRBV5-4	TRBJ2-3	CASSLGGATDTQYF
TRBV4-1	TRBJ2-1	CASSQASSGHYNEQFF
TRBV25-1	TRBJ2-7	CASSSLAGDYEQYF
TRBV19	TRBJ1-2	CASRKGASFYGYTF
TRBV2	TRBJ1-4	CASSQGPDEKLFF
TRBV2	TRBJ2-5	CASQGEIQETQYF
TRBV27	TRBJ1-1	CASSFSTRGGTEAFF
TRBV18	TRBJ2-1	CASSPPTTDYNEQFF
TRBV28	TRBJ2-7	CASRAGSYEQYF
TRBV3-1/TRBV3-2	TRBJ2-3	CASSQFGGRRYTDTQYF
TRBV3-1/TRBV3-2	TRBJ2-2	CASSPWTNRNTGELFF
TRBV6-2/TRBV6-3	TRBJ1-1	CASSPRDRGQGAFF
TRBV3-1/TRBV3-2	TRBJ2-1	CASSPQTASYNEQFF
TRBV5-4	TRBJ2-1	CASSSAVHNEQFF
TRBV9	TRBJ1-1	CASSVGGPGSRVLF
TRBV27	TRBJ2-1	CASSYRLTYNEQFF
TRBV11-2	TRBJ2-7	CASSLDREYEQYF
TRBV7-5	TRBJ1-4	CVRSLALWHMVIEKLFF
TRBV12-5	TRBJ2-3	CASANDRGLGDTDTQYF
TRBV25-1	TRBJ2-7	CASSGGLGTGGFDEQYF
TRBV27	TRBJ2-7	CASSEASASSYEQYF
TRBV18	TRBJ2-5	CASSQSQGETQYF
TRBV4-1	TRBJ2-5	CASSHLTSGQETQYF
TRBV16	TRBJ1-5	CASSQTGGNQPQHF
TRBV11-3	TRBJ2-1	CASSSGLAGKDEQFF
TRBV7-3	TRBJ2-3	CASSLNQAGSTDTQYF
TRBV25-1	TRBJ2-1	CASSDLADTYNEQFF
TRBV9	TRBJ2-5	CASSVEAVQETQYF
TRBV30	TRBJ1-1	CAWSETGGTEAFF
TRBV18	TRBJ1-2	CASSPTDDYGYTF
TRBV7-9	TRBJ2-2	CASSTGLATGELFF
TRBV15	TRBJ2-3	CATSRVNTGGTDTQYF
TRBV10-3	TRBJ1-2	CAITTPGTGYGYTF
TRBV7-7	TRBJ2-1	CASSSPSGDEQFF
TRBV27	TRBJ2-7	CASSAGTGGSYEQYF
TRBV5-1	TRBJ2-3	CASSSLRSANTQYF
TRBV5-4	TRBJ1-1	CASSPRQGGESEAFF
TRBV6-5	TRBJ2-7	CASSYSGAPGPYEQYF
TRBV6-1	TRBJ2-4	CASSEVGRQGAKNIQYF
TRBV29-1	TRBJ1-2	CSVGGTNYGYTF
TRBV7-2	TRBJ2-2	CASSLVGGMNTGELFF
TRBV25-1	TRBJ1-5	CASSGTGAQHF
TRBV19	TRBJ2-7	CASSITSSNFYEQYF
TRBV5-4	TRBJ1-3	CASSVTGAGNTIYF
TRBV29-1	TRBJ1-2	CSARTATNYGYTF
TRBV30	TRBJ2-1	CAWSVIRTGYNEQFF
TRBV6-5	TRBJ1-1	CASSPPREKAFF
TRBV6-5	TRBJ1-2	CASRTDRNYGYTF
TRBV28	TRBJ1-1	CASSPPPTMNTEAFF
TRBV6-6	TRBJ2-2	CASSGGTGELFF
TRBV3-1/TRBV3-2	TRBJ1-2	CASSLGLNGYTF